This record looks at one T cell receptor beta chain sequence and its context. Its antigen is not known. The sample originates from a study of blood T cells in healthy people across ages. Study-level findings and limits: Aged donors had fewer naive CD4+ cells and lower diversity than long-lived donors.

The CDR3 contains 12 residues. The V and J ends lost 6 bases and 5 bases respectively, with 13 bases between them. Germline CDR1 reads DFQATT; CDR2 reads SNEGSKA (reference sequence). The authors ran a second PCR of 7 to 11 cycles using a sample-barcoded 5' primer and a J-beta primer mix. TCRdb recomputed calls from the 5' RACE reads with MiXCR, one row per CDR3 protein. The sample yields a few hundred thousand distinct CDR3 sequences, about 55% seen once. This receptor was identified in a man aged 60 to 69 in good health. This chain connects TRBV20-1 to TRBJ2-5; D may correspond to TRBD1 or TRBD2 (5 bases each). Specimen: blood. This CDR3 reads CSAGEKGETQYF. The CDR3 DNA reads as TGCAGTGCGGGGGAAAAGGGGGAGACCCAGTACTTC.